These 27 T cell receptor beta chains originate from one sample sequenced in a study of shared clonotypes between healthy human individuals. Sequencing used immunoSEQ multiplex PCR; TCRdb keeps in-frame clones, though not all of them. This repertoire shows some 2,400,000 clones, approximately 94% found once; its top ten account for around 0.13%. Sequenced: naive CD4+ T cells sorted from blood. Subset noted: CD45RA+ positively selected. The receptor set was obtained from a man between 18 and 35 years old in good health.

The genes are TRBV7-2 and TRBJ2-1; 14 bases align to TRBD2. The CDR3 is made up of 19 amino acids. Per the germline V gene, CDR1 is SGHTA and CDR2 is FQGNSA. V was pared by 0 bases and J by 1 base, with 5 bases of the junction left unmatched. CDR3 in amino acids: CASSLAGTSGSLSYNEQFF. The DNA of the CDR3 is TGTGCCAGCAGCTTAGCGGGGACTAGCGGGAGTCTGTCCTACAATGAGCAGTTCTTC. The complete variable domain, with remaining parts taken from reference TRBV7-2 and TRBJ2-1, reads GAGVSQSPSNKVTEKGKDVELRCDPISGHTALYWYRQSLGQGLEFLIYFQGNSAPDKSGLPSDRFSAERTGGSVSTLTIQRTQQEDSAVYLCASSLAGTSGSLSYNEQFFGPGTRLTVL.

CDR3 sequence (DNA): TGCGCCAGCAATAAAGAAGGACTGGGGAACACCGGGGAGCTGTTTTTT. Amino acid sequence: CASNKEGLGNTGELFF. This chain links TRBV5-1 with TRBJ2-2, with a possible D match to TRBD2 (5 bases). The CDR3 runs 16 residues. CDR1 is SGHRS, CDR2 YFSETQ, per germline. Trimming took 6 bases from V and 1 from J, leaving 16 bases between them.

The CDR3 bases are TGCGCCAGCAGCTGGGGGAGCTCCCAAGGAGATACGCAGTATTTT. Protein: CASSWGSSQGDTQYF. The chain employs TRBV5-1 and TRBJ2-3; D may match TRBD1 or TRBD2 (5 bases each). Trimming left V 3 bases short and J 5 bases short, with 16 bases between. The CDR3 sequence is 15 residues long. From germline, CDR1 is SGHRS and CDR2 YFSETQ.

This chain links TRBV7-9 with TRBJ1-4; no reliable D call. Germline V CDR1 and CDR2: SEHNR, FQNEAQ (reference sequence). The CDR3 sequence is 15 residues long. The ends were cut back, 0 bases at V and 3 bases at J, with 8 bases in the middle. This CDR3 is CASSLAGGSNEKLFF. The DNA for the CDR3 is TGTGCCAGCAGCTTAGCAGGAGGATCTAATGAAAAACTGTTTTTT.

The J gene is TRBJ2-2, the V gene TRBV5-1, with D perhaps being TRBD1 or TRBD2 (6 bases each). Trimming removed 4 bases at V and 3 bases at J, with 19 bases between. The CDR3 runs 17 residues. From germline, CDR1 is SGHRS and CDR2 YFSETQ. The CDR3 region is CASSPSSGAVDTGELFF. The CDR3 bases are TGCGCCAGCAGCCCCTCCTCGGGGGCGGTGGACACCGGGGAGCTGTTTTTT.

CDR3 amino acids: CARLYLENTIYF. The CDR3 DNA reads as TGCGCCAGACTGTATCTCGAAAACACCATATATTTT. V usage is TRBV10-1 and J usage is TRBJ1-3; D gene unclear. In germline, CDR1 is WNHNN, CDR2 SYGVQD (reference sequence). Between the trimmed V and J ends, which lost 9 bases and 6 bases, there was a span of 12 bases. The CDR3 is 12 residues long.

The gene calls are TRBV27 and TRBJ2-7; D gene uncertain. The CDR3 length is 14 residues. Germline CDR1 and CDR2: MNHEY and SMNVEV (reference sequence). Trimming cost V 4 bases and J 2 bases, with 12 bases left between them. CDR3 amino acids: CASSSAAPPYEQYF. CDR3 bases: TGTGCCAGCAGTTCGGCGGCACCTCCCTACGAGCAGTACTTC.

This rearrangement joins TRBV6-5 to TRBJ1-1, with 7 nucleotides matching TRBD1. The CDR3 sequence is 13 residues long. CDR1 MNHEY and CDR2 SVGAGI come from the germline V gene. J lost 3 bases, V lost 6 bases, and 4 bases had no gene match. In DNA form, the CDR3 reads TGTGCCAGCAGAAACACAGGGGACACTGAAGCTTTCTTT. It codes for CASRNTGDTEAFF.

J is TRBJ1-6 and V is TRBV15; tentative D call: TRBD1 (5 bases). Trimming shortened V by 1 base and J by 9 bases, and 13 bases separated the two germline ends. This CDR3 has 15 amino acids. Germline CDR1 reads LNHNV; CDR2 reads YYDKDF (reference sequence). The CDR3 loop reads CATSRVGQGGSPLHF. In DNA form, the CDR3 reads TGTGCCACCAGCAGAGTGGGGCAGGGAGGTTCACCCCTCCACTTT.

This chain uses TRBV6-1 with TRBJ1-2; D is possibly TRBD1 (6 bases). The CDR3 runs 13 residues. CDR1 and CDR2 from the germline V gene are MNHNS and SASEGT. The germline V and J ends were trimmed by 6 bases and 3 bases, with 11 bases remaining between them. CDR3 sequence (DNA): TGTGCCAGCAGACTGACAGGAGACTATGGCTACACCTTC. Encoded protein: CASRLTGDYGYTF.

The chain employs TRBV19 and TRBJ2-7; D perhaps matches TRBD2 (5 bases). The CDR3 has 12 amino acids. Per germline, CDR1 LNHDA and CDR2 SQIVND (reference sequence). Trimming removed 3 bases from V and 4 bases from J, with 7 bases in between. CDR3 nucleotide sequence: TGTGCCAGTAGTATGCGGGTTTACGAGCAGTACTTC. Protein sequence: CASSMRVYEQYF.

This clone is a singleton in its sample. J is TRBJ2-7 and V is TRBV19, with 10 nucleotides matching TRBD1. V was clipped by 7 bases and J by 3 bases; unmatched bases: 6. The CDR3 totals 14 residues. CDR1 is LNHDA, CDR2 SQIVND, per germline (reference sequence). The CDR3 nucleotides read TGTGCCAGTAAAAAGACAGGGGGCGGCTACGAGCAGTACTTC. Translation gives CASKKTGGGYEQYF.

As to this clone: This CDR3 is also generated by other DNA sequences in the sample. CDR3 sequence (DNA): TGTGCCACCGGACGGGACAGCTACACTGAAGCTTTCTTT. This gives the protein CATGRDSYTEAFF. The chain carries TRBV10-3 and TRBJ1-1; 7 bases line up with TRBD1. The germline CDR1 and CDR2 sequences are ENHRY and SYGVKD. Trimming removed 10 bases from V and 3 bases from J; junction bases left unmatched: 8. CDR3 size: 13 residues.

With respect to this clone: The identical CDR3 is also encoded by other nucleotide sequences in the sample. The J gene is TRBJ1-6, the V gene TRBV5-1; D may be TRBD1 (5 bases). This CDR3 comprises 15 residues. Germline V gene sequence: CDR1 SGHRS, CDR2 YFSETQ. V lost 1 base to trimming and J lost 4 bases, with 9 bases between them. CDR3 DNA: TGCGCCAGCAGCTTGACAGGCACATATAATTCACCCCTCCACTTT. Protein sequence: CASSLTGTYNSPLHF. The variable domain in full, with the rest retrieved from reference TRBV5-1 and TRBJ1-6, is KAGVTQTPRYLIKTRGQQVTLSCSPISGHRSVSWYQQTPGQGLQFLFEYFSETQRNKGNFPGRFSGRQFSNSRSEMNVSTLELGDSALYLCASSLTGTYNSPLHFGNGTRLTVT.

Concerning this clone itself: Germline and junction disagree at one end, which may indicate a read error. This chain uses TRBV4-1 with TRBJ2-1, with 11 bases identical to TRBD2. Germline V gene sequence: CDR1 MGHRA, CDR2 YSYEKL. The CDR3 is made up of 15 amino acids. CDR3 sequence reads: CASSQAGTSGDEQFF. The CDR3 bases are TGCGCCAGCAGTCAAGCAGGGACTAGCGGCGATGAGCAGTTCTTC.

This clone came up once. V usage is TRBV4-1 and J usage is TRBJ1-4, with D perhaps matching TRBD1 (6 bases). Trimming took 0 bases from V and 8 from J, leaving 19 bases between them. In germline, CDR1 is MGHRA, CDR2 YSYEKL. CDR3 size: 17 residues. CDR3 DNA: TGCGCCAGCAGCCAAGATCTATTAGGGGGTTTTCGGGAAAAACTGTTTTTT. It yields the protein CASSQDLLGGFREKLFF.

The chain recombines TRBV2 with TRBJ2-1; 8 positions match TRBD1. CDR1 SNHLY and CDR2 FYNNEI come from the germline V gene. The CDR3 has 15 residues. Trimming cost V 6 bases and J 6 bases; bases outside gene matches: 10. CDR3 in amino acids: CASRESWQGANEQFF. For the CDR3, the DNA is TGTGCCAGCAGGGAGTCGTGGCAGGGGGCCAATGAGCAGTTCTTC.

The chain's CDR3 is CASSSDPGPGRANEKLFF. CDR3 nucleotides: TGTGCCAGCAGCTCAGACCCGGGTCCTGGTCGGGCTAATGAAAAACTGTTTTTT. The rearrangement links TRBV7-8 to TRBJ1-4; D gene uncertain. This CDR3 is built from 18 residues. V was clipped by 4 bases and J by 3 bases, with 21 bases between them. The germline V gene encodes CDR1 SGHVS and CDR2 FQNEAQ. Drawing the rest from reference TRBV7-8 and TRBJ1-4, the complete variable domain is GAGVSQSPRYKVAKRGQDVALRCDPISGHVSLFWYQQALGQGPEFLTYFQNEAQLDKSGLPSDRFFAERPEGSVSTLKIQRTQQEDSAVYLCASSSDPGPGRANEKLFFGSGTQLSVL.

Details on this clone: Other DNA sequences of this sample code for an identical CDR3. The chain recombines TRBV6-5 with TRBJ1-3; perhaps TRBD1 as D (5 bases). Germline-derived CDR1 and CDR2 are MNHEY and SVGAGI. The CDR3 has 14 amino acids. V lost 6 bases and J 3 bases, leaving 12 bases between the germline ends. This CDR3 reads CASRRGQIGNTIYF. DNA for the CDR3: TGTGCCAGCAGGAGAGGACAAATTGGAAACACCATATATTTT.

The J gene is TRBJ2-3, the V gene TRBV9; 7 positions agree with TRBD1. CDR3 size: 12 residues. V trimming: 0 bases; J trimming: 8 bases; junction bases outside the gene matches: 0. Per the germline V gene, CDR1 is SGDLS and CDR2 is YYNGEE. CDR3 bases: TGTGCCAGCAGCGTAGAGGGGGCTACGCAGTATTTT. Amino acids: CASSVEGATQYF.

The chain has TRBV10-1 and TRBJ2-1; 8 bases line up with TRBD2. The CDR3 loop spans 16 amino acids. Germline assignment: CDR1 WNHNN and CDR2 SYGVQD (reference sequence). The V and J ends lost 8 bases and 0 bases, in that order; junction bases with no gene match: 9. CDR3 amino acids: CASRGGAGDSYNEQFF. CDR3 sequence (DNA): TGCGCCAGCCGTGGGGGAGCGGGAGACTCCTACAATGAGCAGTTCTTC.

The rearrangement joins TRBV6-5 to TRBJ2-7; unclear D gene. Germline V gene lookup returns CDR1 MNHEY and CDR2 SVGAGI. Trimming cost V 8 bases and J 0 bases, with 14 bases left between them. The CDR3 covers 14 residues. DNA for the CDR3: TGTGCCAGCCTCCCCGGAGAGGACTCCTACGAGCAGTACTTC. It codes for CASLPGEDSYEQYF.

This chain joins TRBV10-3 and TRBJ2-2, with 9 nucleotides matching TRBD1. This CDR3 is 15 amino acids long. With 7 bases clipped from V and 7 bases from J, the junction kept 10 bases outside the gene matches. Germline V lookup: CDR1 ENHRY, CDR2 SYGVKD. CDR3 nucleotide sequence: TGTGCCATCACCAGTGGGACAGGGTTTATCGGGGAGCTGTTTTTT. The encoded protein is CAITSGTGFIGELFF.

The CDR3 reads CASSLTGTGQTYNEQFF. Written as DNA, the CDR3 is TGTGCCAGCAGCTTAACGGGGACAGGGCAGACCTACAATGAGCAGTTCTTC. The gene calls are TRBV7-3 and TRBJ2-1; 9 bases map to TRBD1. CDR1 and CDR2 (germline): SGHTA, FQGTGA. Germline trimming cut 0 bases from V and 2 bases from J; bases unmatched to any gene: 5. The CDR3 is made up of 17 amino acids.

The V and J genes are TRBV6-5 and TRBJ1-3; D might be TRBD1 (6 bases). The CDR3 spans 15 residues. The V gene lost 2 bases and the J gene lost 4 bases, with 12 bases spanning the gap. CDR1 and CDR2 (germline): MNHEY, SVGAGI. The CDR3 coding sequence is TGTGCCAGCAGTTACAAGGGGGGTGCCGGAAACACCATATATTTT. Its protein product is CASSYKGGAGNTIYF.

This clone was seen a single time. The sample contains more than one DNA sequence encoding this CDR3. DNA of the CDR3: TGTGCCAGTAGCCCCCAAGAGACCCAGTACTTC. It is translated as CASSPQETQYF. The chain combines TRBV19 with TRBJ2-5; no definite D call. The ends were cut back, 6 bases at V and 1 base at J, with 3 bases in the middle. The CDR3 is 11 residues long. Germline assignment: CDR1 LNHDA and CDR2 SQIVND (reference sequence).

This clone was picked up one time. This rearrangement joins TRBV11-3 to TRBJ2-4, with 8 bases that match TRBD2. V lost 1 base, J lost 5 bases, and 7 bases stayed unmatched. The V gene's germline CDR1 is SGHNT and CDR2 YENEEA. The CDR3 covers 16 residues. Written as DNA, the CDR3 is TGTGCCAGCAGCTTAGGCACTAGCGGCCCGCAAAACATTCAGTACTTC. It yields the protein CASSLGTSGPQNIQYF.